This T cell receptor (beta chain) was sequenced in a study of blood T cell repertoires in COVID-19. For the study at large: PBMCs, B-cell-depleted T cells, or T cells provided the cDNA or gDNA that made up the material.

This clone came up once. V lost 2 bases and J 1 base, leaving 12 bases between the germline ends. This CDR3 comprises 16 residues. CDR1 is MDHEN and CDR2 is SYDVKM in the germline V gene. Only in-frame clones appear in the TCRdb table, and some are missing; sequencing was by immunoSEQ multiplex PCR. The sample carries approximately 200,000 clones, 80% to 85% recorded once. This chain links TRBV28 with TRBJ1-5, with a possible D match to TRBD1 (6 bases). This TCR was recovered from a woman in her thirties who had recovered from COVID-19. The sequenced material came from peripheral blood. The CDR3 here is CASSLRGALSNQPQHF. The CDR3 DNA is TGTGCCAGCAGTTTACGGGGGGCCTTGAGCAATCAGCCCCAGCATTTT.